The clone carrying this TCR beta chain was seen only once. Unmatched junction bases numbered 6, after V lost 3 bases and J lost 10 bases. Germline-derived CDR1 and CDR2 are KGHSH and LQKENI. This CDR3 has 13 residues. This sample stems from a study of T cell changes during pregnancy in multiple sclerosis. Clones were sequenced by immunoSEQ multiplex PCR, and TCRdb holds only the in-frame ones, with some missing. The top ten clones hold roughly 0.52% of a sample with some 44,000 clones, just under 95% of them seen once. The chain links TRBV18 to TRBJ2-1; 7 bases agree with TRBD1. The sample was CD4+ T cells from peripheral blood mononuclear cells, taken in the third trimester of pregnancy. This receptor was identified in a female donor with multiple sclerosis, enrolled in a pregnancy study. The CDR3 DNA is TGTGCCAGCTCACCTCGAGGGGGCAGCGAGCAGTTCTTC. Its translation is CASSPRGGSEQFF. The whole variable domain, remainder taken from reference TRBV18 and TRBJ2-1, is NAGVMQNPRHLVRRRGQEARLRCSPMKGHSHVYWYRQLPEEGLKFMVYLQKENIIDESGMPKERFSAEFPKEGPSILRIQQVVRGDSAAYFCASSPRGGSEQFFGPGTRLTVL.